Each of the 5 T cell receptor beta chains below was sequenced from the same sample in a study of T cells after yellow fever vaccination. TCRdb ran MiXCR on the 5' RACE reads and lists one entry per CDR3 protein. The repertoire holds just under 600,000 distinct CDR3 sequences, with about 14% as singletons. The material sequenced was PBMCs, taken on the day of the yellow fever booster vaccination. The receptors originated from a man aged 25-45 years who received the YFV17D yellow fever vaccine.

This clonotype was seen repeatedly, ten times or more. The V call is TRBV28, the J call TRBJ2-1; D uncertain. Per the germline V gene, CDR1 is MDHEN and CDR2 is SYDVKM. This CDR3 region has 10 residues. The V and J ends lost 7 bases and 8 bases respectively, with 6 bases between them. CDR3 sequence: CASKSDEQFF. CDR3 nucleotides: TGTGCCAGCAAGAGCGATGAGCAGTTCTTC.

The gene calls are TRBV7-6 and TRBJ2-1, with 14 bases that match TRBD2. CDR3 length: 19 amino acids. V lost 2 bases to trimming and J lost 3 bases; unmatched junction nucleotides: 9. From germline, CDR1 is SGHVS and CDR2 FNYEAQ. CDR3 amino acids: CASSLIPGLAGDHYNEQFF. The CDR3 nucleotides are TGTGCCAGCAGCTTAATCCCGGGACTAGCGGGGGATCACTACAATGAGCAGTTCTTC.

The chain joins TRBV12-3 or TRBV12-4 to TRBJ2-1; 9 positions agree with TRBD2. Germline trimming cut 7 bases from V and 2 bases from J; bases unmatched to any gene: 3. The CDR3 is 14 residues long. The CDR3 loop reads CASMGLAPYNEQFF. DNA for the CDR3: TGTGCCAGCATGGGACTAGCACCCTACAATGAGCAGTTCTTC.

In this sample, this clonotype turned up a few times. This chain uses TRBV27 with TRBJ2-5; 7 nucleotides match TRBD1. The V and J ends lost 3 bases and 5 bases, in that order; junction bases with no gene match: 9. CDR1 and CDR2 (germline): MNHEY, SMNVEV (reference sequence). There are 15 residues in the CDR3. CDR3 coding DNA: TGTGCCAGCAGTTTGGTGACAGGGTCGGGGGAGACCCAGTACTTC. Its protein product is CASSLVTGSGETQYF.

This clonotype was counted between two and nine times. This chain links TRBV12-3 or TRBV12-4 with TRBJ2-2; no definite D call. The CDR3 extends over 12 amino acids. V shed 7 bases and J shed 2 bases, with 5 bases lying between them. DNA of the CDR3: TGTGCCAGCACCTATAACACCGGGGAGCTGTTTTTT. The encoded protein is CASTYNTGELFF.